This T cell receptor (beta chain) was obtained from a study of CD8 T cells in Susac syndrome. Trimming shortened V by 3 bases and J by 3 bases, and 2 bases separated the two germline ends. This CDR3 region has 11 residues. Reverse transcription of 0.5 to 1 ug RNA was performed with random hexamers. TCRdb re-called the immunoSEQ multiplex PCR reads through MiXCR, storing one row per CDR3 protein. Of some 180,000 distinct CDR3 sequences in the sample, less than 95% were seen once. The chain employs TRBV12-3 or TRBV12-4 and TRBJ1-1; D gene ambiguous. The source material was CD4+ T cells from PBMCs. The sequence was obtained from a human donor in good health. Written as DNA, the CDR3 is TGTGCCAGCAGTTTTTACACTGAAGCTTTCTTT. Its translation: CASSFYTEAFF.